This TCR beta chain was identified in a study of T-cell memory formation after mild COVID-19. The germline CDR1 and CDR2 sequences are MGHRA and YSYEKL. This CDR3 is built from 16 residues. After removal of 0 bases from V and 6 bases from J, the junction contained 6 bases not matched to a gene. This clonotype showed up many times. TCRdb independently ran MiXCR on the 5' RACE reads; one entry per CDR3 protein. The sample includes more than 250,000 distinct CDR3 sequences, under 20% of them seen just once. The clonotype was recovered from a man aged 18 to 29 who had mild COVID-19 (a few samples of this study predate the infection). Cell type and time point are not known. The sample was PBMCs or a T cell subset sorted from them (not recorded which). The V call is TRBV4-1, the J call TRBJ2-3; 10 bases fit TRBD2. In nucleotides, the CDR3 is TGCGCCAGCAGCCAAGAGTCACTAGCGGGGCGTGATACGCAGTATTTT. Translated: CASSQESLAGRDTQYF.